This TCR delta chain is drawn from a study of Vδ1+ human thymocytes. General study findings and limits: Thymic TRG and TRD repertoires appeared highly polyclonal, with Gaussian CDR3 length distributions. Thymic delta-chain repertoires held 15% to 20% Vdelta2 sequences and few Vdelta3, despite high sort purity.

This clone was counted a few times. The antigen remains undetermined. Extracted RNA was reverse transcribed into cDNA. The CDR3 regions were amplified by multiplex PCR from V-gene primers to a constant-region primer. With CATT, TCRdb re-called clones from the multiplex PCR reads. The table has 20,000 to 25,000 delta-chain clones, roughly 29% seen once. Looked up from germline, CDR1 is TSWWSYY and CDR2 is QGS. Trimming took 0 bases from V and 1 from J; bases not matched to a gene: 17. This CDR3 is 22 amino acids long. The chain couples TRDV1 to TRDJ1; 13 bases are a match to TRDD3. The receptor comes from a boy less than two years old who had congenital heart surgery. The sequenced material came from Vdelta1+ gamma-delta thymocytes from the thymus. Subset meaning: FACS-sorted CD3+ TCRalphabeta- TCRVdelta1+ TCRVdelta2- thymocytes. CDR3 loop: CALGELPTTEYWGIRSTDKLIF. CDR3 bases: TGTGCTCTTGGGGAACTTCCCACTACTGAGTACTGGGGGATACGGAGCACCGATAAACTCATCTTT.